Below, one T cell receptor beta chain is given with its context. The CDR3 has 13 residues. V lost 6 bases to trimming and J lost 7 bases, with 15 bases between them. These data originate in a study of blood T cells in healthy people across ages. For the second PCR, which ran for 7 to 11 cycles, a sample-barcoded 5' primer and a J-beta primer mix were used. In TCRdb, the 5' RACE reads were re-called with MiXCR into one record per CDR3 protein. The profile shows roughly 1,000,000 distinct CDR3 sequences, around 27% of them singletons. The same data also went into a second study, on T cells of mothers and their children. According to that study: From each mother came over 8 million TCR beta CDR3 reads, and from each child came 2.5 million to 3.5 million.

The chain has TRBV12-3 or TRBV12-4 and TRBJ1-1; a possible D gene is TRBD1 (5 bases). The sequencing sample was made of blood. The clonotype comes from a girl aged 2-10 years in good health. The CDR3 bases are TGTGCCAGCAGCCCCGGGGGTGGGTATGAAGCTTTCTTT. This gives the protein CASSPGGGYEAFF.